This T cell receptor beta chain comes out of a study of CD4+ T cells in melanoma. The study's findings and limits: Reportedly, melanoma neoantigen-specific CD4+ T cells showed varied differentiation states. CD8+ T cell, macrophage and B cell function reportedly correlated with neoantigen-specific CD4+ T cells.

Profiling relied on immunoSEQ multiplex PCR, and the TCRdb table lists in-frame clones only, not all of them. The sample lists about 9,600 clones; roughly 70% were seen once. Germline V CDR1 and CDR2: SGHNT, YENEEA. The CDR3 contains 15 residues. Comment on this clone: The antigen remains undetermined. A read error may produce the germline difference seen at one junction end. Other DNA sequences in this sample translate to the same CDR3.

This clonotype was sampled from a human donor with melanoma. The V and J genes are TRBV11-3 and TRBJ1-2, with TRBD1 matching over 7 bases. Sequences were obtained from cells from a culture (not recorded whether cultured in vitro). The CDR3, as DNA: TGTGCCAGCAGCCAAGCGGGACAGTTTCACTATGGCTATACCTTC. This codes for CASSQAGQFHYGYTF.